This T cell receptor (beta chain) stems from a study of OX40 agonist ivuxolimab in advanced cancers. Study details: Patients received ivuxolimab, an intravenous treatment, every 2 weeks at 0.01 to 10 mg/kg.

The ends lost 5 bases at V and 11 bases at J; junction bases unmatched: 14. Germline-derived CDR1 and CDR2 are SGHRS and YFSETQ. CDR3 length equals 15 residues. The table came from immunoSEQ multiplex PCR; TCRdb's copy has only in-frame clones and leaves some out. Of tens of thousands of clones in the sample, 81% were seen once. The rearrangement uses TRBV5-1 and TRBJ2-5; TRBD1 matches 11 bases. The source was CD4+ or CD8+ T cells sorted from blood, collected in a trial of the OX40 agonist ivuxolimab. The TCR comes from an adult with an advanced solid tumor such as melanoma, head and neck, liver or kidney cancer. CDR3 in amino acids: CASRSISGTGGEQYF. The CDR3 DNA sequence: TGCGCCAGCAGATCAATCTCGGGGACAGGGGGAGAGCAGTACTTC. Complete variable domain (other parts from reference TRBV5-1 and TRBJ2-5): KAGVTQTPRYLIKTRGQQVTLSCSPISGHRSVSWYQQTPGQGLQFLFEYFSETQRNKGNFPGRFSGRQFSNSRSEMNVSTLELGDSALYLCASRSISGTGGEQYFGPGTRLLVL.